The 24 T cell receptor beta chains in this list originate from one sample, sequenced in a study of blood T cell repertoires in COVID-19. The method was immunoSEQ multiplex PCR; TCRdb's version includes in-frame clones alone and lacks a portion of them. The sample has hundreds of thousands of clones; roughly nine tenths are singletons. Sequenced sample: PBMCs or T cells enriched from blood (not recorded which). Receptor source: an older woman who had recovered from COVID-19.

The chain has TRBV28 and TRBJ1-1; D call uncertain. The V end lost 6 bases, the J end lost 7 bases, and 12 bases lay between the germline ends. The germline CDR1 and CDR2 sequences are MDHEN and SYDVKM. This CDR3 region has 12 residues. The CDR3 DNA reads TGTGCCAGCAGAGTCGGGGTCCTTGAAGCTTTCTTT. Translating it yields CASRVGVLEAFF.

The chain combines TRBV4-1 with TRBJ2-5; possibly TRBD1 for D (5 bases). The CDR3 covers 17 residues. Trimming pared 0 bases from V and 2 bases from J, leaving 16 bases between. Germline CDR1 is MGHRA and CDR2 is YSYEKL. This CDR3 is CASSQDYGALQQETQYF. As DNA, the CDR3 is TGCGCCAGCAGCCAAGATTATGGGGCACTACAGCAAGAGACCCAGTACTTC.

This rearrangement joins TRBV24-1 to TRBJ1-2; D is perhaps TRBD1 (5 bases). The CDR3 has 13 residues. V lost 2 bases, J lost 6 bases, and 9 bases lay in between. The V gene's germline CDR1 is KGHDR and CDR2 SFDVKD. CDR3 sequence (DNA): TGTGCCACCAGTGATTCAGACAGAAATGGCTACACCTTC. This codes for CATSDSDRNGYTF.

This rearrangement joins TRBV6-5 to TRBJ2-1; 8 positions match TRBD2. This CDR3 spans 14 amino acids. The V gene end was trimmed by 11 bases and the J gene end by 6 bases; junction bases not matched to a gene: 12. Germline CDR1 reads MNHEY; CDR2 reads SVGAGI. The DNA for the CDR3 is TGTGCCGCCCAGGGGAGCGGGGGCACCAATGAGCAGTTCTTC. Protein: CAAQGSGGTNEQFF.

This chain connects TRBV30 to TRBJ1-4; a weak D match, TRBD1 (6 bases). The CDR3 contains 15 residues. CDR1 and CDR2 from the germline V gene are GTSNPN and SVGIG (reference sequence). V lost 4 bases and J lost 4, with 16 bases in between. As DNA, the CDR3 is TGTGCCTGGACTCAAGGGAGGGGGTTTAATGAAAAACTGTTTTTT. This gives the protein CAWTQGRGFNEKLFF.

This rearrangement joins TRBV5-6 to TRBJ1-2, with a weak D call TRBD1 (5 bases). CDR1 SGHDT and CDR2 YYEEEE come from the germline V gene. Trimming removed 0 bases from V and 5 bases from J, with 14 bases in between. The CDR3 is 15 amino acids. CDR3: CASSLVGGSLYGYTF. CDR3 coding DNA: TGTGCCAGCAGCTTGGTCGGGGGATCCCTATATGGCTACACCTTC.

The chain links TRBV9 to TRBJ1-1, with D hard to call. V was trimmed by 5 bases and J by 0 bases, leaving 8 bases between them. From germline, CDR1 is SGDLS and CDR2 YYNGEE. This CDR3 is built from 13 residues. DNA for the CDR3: TGTGCCAGCAGGAGTTATCTGAACACTGAAGCTTTCTTT. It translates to CASRSYLNTEAFF.

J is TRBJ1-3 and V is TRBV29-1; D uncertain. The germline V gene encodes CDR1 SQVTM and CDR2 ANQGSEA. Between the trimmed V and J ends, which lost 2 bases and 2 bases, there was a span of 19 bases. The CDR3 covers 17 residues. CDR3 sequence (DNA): TGCAGCGTTGAAATTGAGGGAGAGTACTGGACTGGAAACACCATATATTTT. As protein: CSVEIEGEYWTGNTIYF.

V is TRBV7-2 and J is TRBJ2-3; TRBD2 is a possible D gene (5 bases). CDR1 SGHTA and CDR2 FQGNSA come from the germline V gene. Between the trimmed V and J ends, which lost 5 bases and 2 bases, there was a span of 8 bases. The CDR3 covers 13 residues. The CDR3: CASSPGNTDTQYF. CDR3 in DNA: TGTGCCAGCAGCCCCGGGAACACAGATACGCAGTATTTT.

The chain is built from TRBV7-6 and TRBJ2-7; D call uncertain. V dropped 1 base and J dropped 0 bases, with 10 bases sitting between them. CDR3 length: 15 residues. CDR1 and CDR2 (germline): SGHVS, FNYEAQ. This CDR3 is CASSLGSLSSYEQYF. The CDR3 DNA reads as TGTGCCAGCAGCTTAGGGTCCCTCAGCTCCTACGAGCAGTACTTC. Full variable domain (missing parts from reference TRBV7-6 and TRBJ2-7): GAGVSQSPRYKVTKRGQDVALRCDPISGHVSLYWYRQALGQGPEFLTYFNYEAQQDKSGLPNDRFSAERPEGSISTLTIQRTEQRDSAMYRCASSLGSLSSYEQYFGPGTRLTVT.

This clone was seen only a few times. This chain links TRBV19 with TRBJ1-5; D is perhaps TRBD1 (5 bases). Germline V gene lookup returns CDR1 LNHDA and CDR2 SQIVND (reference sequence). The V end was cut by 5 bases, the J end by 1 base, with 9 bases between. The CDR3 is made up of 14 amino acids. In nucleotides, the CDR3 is TGTGCCAGTAGTTCGGGGGAGAGCAATCAGCCCCAGCATTTT. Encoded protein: CASSSGESNQPQHF.

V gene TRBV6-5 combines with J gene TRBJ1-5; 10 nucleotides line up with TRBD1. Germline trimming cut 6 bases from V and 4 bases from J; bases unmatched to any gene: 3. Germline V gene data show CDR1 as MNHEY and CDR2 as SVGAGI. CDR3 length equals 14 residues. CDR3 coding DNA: TGTGCCAGCAGCACGGACAGGGGGAATCAGCCCCAGCATTTT. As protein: CASSTDRGNQPQHF.

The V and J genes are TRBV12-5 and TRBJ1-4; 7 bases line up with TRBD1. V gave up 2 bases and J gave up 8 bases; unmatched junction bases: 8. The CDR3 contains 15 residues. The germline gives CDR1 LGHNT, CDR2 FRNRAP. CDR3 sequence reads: CASGLRQGRMEKLFF. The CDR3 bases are TGTGCTAGTGGTTTGCGACAGGGACGAATGGAAAAACTGTTTTTT. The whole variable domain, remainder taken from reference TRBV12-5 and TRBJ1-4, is DARVTQTPRHKVTEMGQEVTMRCQPILGHNTVFWYRQTMMQGLELLAYFRNRAPLDDSGMPKDRFSAEMPDATLATLKIQPSEPRDSAVYFCASGLRQGRMEKLFFGSGTQLSVL.

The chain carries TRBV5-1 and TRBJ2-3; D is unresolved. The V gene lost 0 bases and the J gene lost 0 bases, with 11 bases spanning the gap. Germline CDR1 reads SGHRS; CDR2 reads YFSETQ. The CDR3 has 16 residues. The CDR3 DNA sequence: TGCGCCAGCAGCTTGGAATACAGTGCTAGCACAGATACGCAGTATTTT. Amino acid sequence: CASSLEYSASTDTQYF.

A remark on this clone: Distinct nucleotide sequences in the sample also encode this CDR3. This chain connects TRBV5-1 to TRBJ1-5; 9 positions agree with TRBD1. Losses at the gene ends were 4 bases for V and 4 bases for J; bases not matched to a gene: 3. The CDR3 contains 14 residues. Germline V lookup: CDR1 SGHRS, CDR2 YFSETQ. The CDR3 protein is CASSPGTGNQPQHF. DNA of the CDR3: TGCGCCAGCAGCCCGGGGACAGGGAATCAGCCCCAGCATTTT.

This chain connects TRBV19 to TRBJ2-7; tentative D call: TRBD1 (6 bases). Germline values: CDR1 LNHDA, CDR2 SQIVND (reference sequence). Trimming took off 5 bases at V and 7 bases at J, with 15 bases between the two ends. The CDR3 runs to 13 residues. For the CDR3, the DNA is TGTGCCAGTAGTCCGCCGGACAGATCAGAGCAGTACTTC. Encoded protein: CASSPPDRSEQYF.

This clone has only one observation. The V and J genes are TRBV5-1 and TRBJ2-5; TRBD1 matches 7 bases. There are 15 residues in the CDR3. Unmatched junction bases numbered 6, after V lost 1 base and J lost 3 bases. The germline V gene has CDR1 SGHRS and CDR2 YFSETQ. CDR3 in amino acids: CASSLTGQREETQYF. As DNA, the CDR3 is TGCGCCAGCAGCTTGACGGGACAGAGAGAAGAGACCCAGTACTTC. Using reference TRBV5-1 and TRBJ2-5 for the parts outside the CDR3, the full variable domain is KAGVTQTPRYLIKTRGQQVTLSCSPISGHRSVSWYQQTPGQGLQFLFEYFSETQRNKGNFPGRFSGRQFSNSRSEMNVSTLELGDSALYLCASSLTGQREETQYFGPGTRLLVL.

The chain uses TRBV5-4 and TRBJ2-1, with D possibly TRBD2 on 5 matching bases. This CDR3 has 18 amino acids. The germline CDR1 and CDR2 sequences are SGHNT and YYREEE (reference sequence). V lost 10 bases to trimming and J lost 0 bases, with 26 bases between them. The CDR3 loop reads CAATAFPIVGSSYNEQFF. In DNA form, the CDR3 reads TGTGCCGCCACCGCTTTTCCGATCGTTGGGAGCTCCTACAATGAGCAGTTCTTC. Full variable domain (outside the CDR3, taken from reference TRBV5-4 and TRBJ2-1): ETGVTQSPTHLIKTRGQQVTLRCSSQSGHNTVSWYQQALGQGPQFIFQYYREEENGRGNFPPRFSGLQFPNYSSELNVNALELDDSALYLCAATAFPIVGSSYNEQFFGPGTRLTVL.

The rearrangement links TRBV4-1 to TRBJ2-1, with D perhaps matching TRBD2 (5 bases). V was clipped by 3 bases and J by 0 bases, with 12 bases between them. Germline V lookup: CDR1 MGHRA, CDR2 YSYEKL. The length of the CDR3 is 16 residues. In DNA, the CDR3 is TGCGCCAGCAGCCATAGCGTCTTGAGCTCCTACAATGAGCAGTTCTTC. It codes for CASSHSVLSSYNEQFF.

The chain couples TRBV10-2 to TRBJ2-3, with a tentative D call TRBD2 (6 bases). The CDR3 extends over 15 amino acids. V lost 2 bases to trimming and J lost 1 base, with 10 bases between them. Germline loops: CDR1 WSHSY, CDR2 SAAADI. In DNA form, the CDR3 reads TGCGCCAGCAGTGAGGGGGGGTTAGGCACAGATACGCAGTATTTT. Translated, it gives CASSEGGLGTDTQYF.

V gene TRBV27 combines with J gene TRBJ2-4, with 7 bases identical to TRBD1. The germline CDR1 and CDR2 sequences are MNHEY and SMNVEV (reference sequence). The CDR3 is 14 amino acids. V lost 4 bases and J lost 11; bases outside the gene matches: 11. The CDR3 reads CASSSGQHSILQYF. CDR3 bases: TGTGCCAGCAGTTCGGGACAGCACTCTATCCTTCAGTACTTC.

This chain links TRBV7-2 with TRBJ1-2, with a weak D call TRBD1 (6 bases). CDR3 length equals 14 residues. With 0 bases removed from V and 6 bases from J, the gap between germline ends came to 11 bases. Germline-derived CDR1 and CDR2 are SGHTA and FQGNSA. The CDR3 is CASSLAVGADGYTF. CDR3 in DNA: TGTGCCAGCAGCTTAGCGGTGGGGGCAGATGGCTACACCTTC.

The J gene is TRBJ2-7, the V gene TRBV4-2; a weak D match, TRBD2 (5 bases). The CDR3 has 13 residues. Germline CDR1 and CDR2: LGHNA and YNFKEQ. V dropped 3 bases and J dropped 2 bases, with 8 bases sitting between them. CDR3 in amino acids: CASSQIGTYEQYF. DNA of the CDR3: TGTGCCAGCAGCCAGATCGGGACCTACGAGCAGTACTTC.

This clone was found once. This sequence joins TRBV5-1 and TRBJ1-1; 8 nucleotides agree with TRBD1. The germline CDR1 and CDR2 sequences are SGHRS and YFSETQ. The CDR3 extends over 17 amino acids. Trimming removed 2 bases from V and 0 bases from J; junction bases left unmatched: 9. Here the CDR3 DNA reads TGCGCCAGCAGCTTTCAGGGGGGACAGGCGATGAACACTGAAGCTTTCTTT. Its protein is CASSFQGGQAMNTEAFF.